One and the same sample provided the 14 T cell receptor beta chains below, sequenced in a study of T cell repertoires in cytomegalovirus infection. TCRdb independently ran MiXCR on the reads; one entry per CDR3 protein. This repertoire shows under 800,000 distinct CDR3 sequences, roughly 26% found once; its top ten account for approximately 8.2%. Sequencing was carried out using CD8+ T cells from PBMCs. These receptor sequences come from a human donor in good health (CMV status not recorded). Some clones in this sample may be carry-over from other donors' samples.

Of note for this clonotype: One end of the junction is discordant with germline, which a read error may explain. The chain's CDR3 is CSTRDQGYPQETQYF. The DNA of the CDR3 is TGCAGTACTAGAGACCAAGGGTATCCGCAAGAGACCCAGTACTTC. The chain employs TRBV20-1 and TRBJ2-5; TRBD2 might be the D (5 bases). Germline assignment: CDR1 DFQATT and CDR2 SNEGSKA (reference sequence). The CDR3 length is 15 residues.

This clonotype has a count of ten or more. The chain is built from TRBV6-2 or TRBV6-3 and TRBJ2-5; TRBD1 is a possible D gene (6 bases). The germline CDR1 and CDR2 sequences are MNHEY and SVGEGT. Trimming took off 6 bases at V and 5 bases at J, with 13 bases between the two ends. This CDR3 has 13 amino acids. The CDR3 DNA reads as TGTGCCAGCAGCCAGGGGCCCCTGGAGACCCAGTACTTC. Translated, it gives CASSQGPLETQYF.

This clonotype was recorded many times. The CDR3 DNA reads TGTGCCAGCAGCTCGGGTACAGGGACCAAAAACATTCAGTACTTC. It encodes CASSSGTGTKNIQYF. The rearrangement joins TRBV7-8 to TRBJ2-4; D is possibly TRBD1 (6 bases). Trimming cost V 4 bases and J 2 bases, with 12 bases left between them. Germline V CDR1 and CDR2: SGHVS, FQNEAQ. There are 15 residues in the CDR3.

This clonotype was seen more than once but under ten times. The V gene is TRBV29-1, the J gene TRBJ1-3; D is undetermined. The CDR3 runs 11 residues. Germline lookup yields CDR1 SQVTM and CDR2 ANQGSEA. Trimming left V 6 bases short and J 4 bases short, with 7 bases between. CDR3 sequence: CSVLGGNTIYF. In DNA form, the CDR3 reads TGCAGCGTCCTGGGGGGAAACACCATATATTTT.

The DNA for the CDR3 is TGTGCCAGCAGCCCTTCAGGACCCTACGAGCAGTACGTC. Protein sequence: CASSPSGPYEQYV. This chain connects TRBV6-5 to TRBJ2-7; D is uncertain. The CDR3 is 13 residues long. CDR1 and CDR2 from the germline V gene are MNHEY and SVGAGI. The V and J ends lost 6 bases and 2 bases respectively, with 11 bases between them.

V is TRBV29-1 and J is TRBJ1-4; no clear D. CDR1 SQVTM and CDR2 ANQGSEA come from the germline V gene. V shed 4 bases and J shed 0 bases, with 6 bases lying between them. The CDR3 has 13 residues. The chain's CDR3 is CSVAGPTNEKLFF. Written as DNA, the CDR3 is TGCAGCGTTGCAGGACCAACTAATGAAAAACTGTTTTTT.

The chain couples TRBV27 to TRBJ2-1; D perhaps matches TRBD2 (6 bases). The CDR3 has 15 residues. V lost 2 bases and J lost 3, with 11 bases in between. Looked up from germline, CDR1 is MNHEY and CDR2 is SMNVEV (reference sequence). The CDR3 DNA sequence: TGTGCCAGCAGTTTAGGGAGACTAGACTACAATGAGCAGTTCTTC. This gives the protein CASSLGRLDYNEQFF.

CDR3 sequence reads: CSVAGSGYYGYTF. CDR3 nucleotide sequence: TGCAGCGTTGCGGGCTCAGGGTACTATGGCTACACCTTC. The chain recombines TRBV29-1 with TRBJ1-2, with a possible D match to TRBD1 (5 bases). V was clipped by 4 bases and J by 3 bases, with 12 bases between them. Germline V lookup: CDR1 SQVTM, CDR2 ANQGSEA. This CDR3 region has 13 residues.

This clonotype was counted a few times. V usage is TRBV5-4 and J usage is TRBJ2-1; 13 nucleotides line up with TRBD2. CDR3 length: 16 amino acids. Germline CDR1 SGHNT, CDR2 YYREEE (reference sequence). With V trimmed by 4 bases and J by 6 bases, 7 bases remained unmatched. The DNA for the CDR3 is TGTGCCAGCAGCGGGGGGACTAGCGGGGTTATCAATGAGCAGTTCTTC. This encodes CASSGGTSGVINEQFF.

The V and J genes are TRBV4-1 and TRBJ2-1; unclear D gene. Trimming removed 1 base from V and 8 bases from J, with 9 bases in between. The V gene's germline CDR1 is MGHRA and CDR2 YSYEKL. CDR3 length: 13 amino acids. In DNA, the CDR3 is TGCGCCAGCAGCCAAGTTCGGGCCCATGAGCAGTTCTTC. Its translation: CASSQVRAHEQFF.

At least ten counts were recorded for this clonotype. V and J are TRBV12-5 and TRBJ2-3; D not certain. V lost 5 bases and J 2 bases, leaving 5 bases between the germline ends. CDR3 length: 12 residues. Per germline, CDR1 LGHNT and CDR2 FRNRAP. This CDR3 is CASGPYTDTQYF. The CDR3 DNA follows: TGTGCTAGTGGTCCGTACACAGATACGCAGTATTTT. The complete variable domain, with remaining parts taken from reference TRBV12-5 and TRBJ2-3, reads DARVTQTPRHKVTEMGQEVTMRCQPILGHNTVFWYRQTMMQGLELLAYFRNRAPLDDSGMPKDRFSAEMPDATLATLKIQPSEPRDSAVYFCASGPYTDTQYFGPGTRLTVL.

In its sample, this clonotype was seen a few times. The CDR3 DNA reads TGTGCCAGCAGCTCAATATTGACGCCGCCTGAAGCTTTCTTT. It is translated as CASSSILTPPEAFF. J is TRBJ1-1 and V is TRBV7-9; D not resolved. Trimming left V 4 bases short and J 6 bases short, with 15 bases between. The CDR3 spans 14 residues. The V gene's germline CDR1 is SEHNR and CDR2 FQNEAQ (reference sequence). Looking up the rest from reference TRBV7-9 and TRBJ1-1 gives the full variable domain: DTGVSQNPRHKITKRGQNVTFRCDPISEHNRLYWYRQTLGQGPEFLTYFQNEAQLEKSRLLSDRFSAERPKGSFSTLEIQRTEQGDSAMYLCASSSILTPPEAFFGQGTRLTVV.

This clonotype has just a few counts. The J gene is TRBJ1-5, the V gene TRBV28; D may be TRBD1 (5 bases). The CDR3 loop spans 15 amino acids. Trimming shortened V by 7 bases and J by 5 bases, and 18 bases separated the two germline ends. Looked up from germline, CDR1 is MDHEN and CDR2 is SYDVKM. DNA for the CDR3: TGTGCCAGCACCCCGGGACTGGATCTCTATCAGCCCCAGCATTTT. It encodes CASTPGLDLYQPQHF.

The table lists this clonotype with many counts. V and J are TRBV10-3 and TRBJ2-3; D ambiguous. Trimming stripped 5 bases from V and 11 bases from J, with 17 bases between. Germline V lookup: CDR1 ENHRY, CDR2 SYGVKD. The CDR3 loop spans 13 amino acids. The chain's CDR3 is CAISLSQAQVQYF. The DNA of the CDR3 is TGTGCCATCAGTCTAAGCCAGGCCCAAGTGCAGTATTTT.